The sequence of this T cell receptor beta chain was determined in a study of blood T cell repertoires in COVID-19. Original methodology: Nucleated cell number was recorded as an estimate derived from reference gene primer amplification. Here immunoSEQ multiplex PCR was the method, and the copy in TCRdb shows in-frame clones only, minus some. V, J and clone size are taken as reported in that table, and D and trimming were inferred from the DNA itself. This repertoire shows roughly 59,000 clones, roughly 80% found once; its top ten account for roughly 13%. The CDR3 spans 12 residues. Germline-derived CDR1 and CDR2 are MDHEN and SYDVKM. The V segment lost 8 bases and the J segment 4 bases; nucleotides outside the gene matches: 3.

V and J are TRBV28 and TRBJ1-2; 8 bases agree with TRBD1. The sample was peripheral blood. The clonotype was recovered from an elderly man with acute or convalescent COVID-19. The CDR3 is CASVGQVYGYTF. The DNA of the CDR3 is TGTGCCAGCGTGGGACAGGTCTATGGCTACACCTTC.